Following are 18 T cell receptor beta chains from one sample sequenced in a study of shared clonotypes between healthy human individuals. Sequencing used immunoSEQ multiplex PCR; TCRdb keeps in-frame clones, though not all of them. The sample shows a few hundred thousand clones, more than 95% of them seen only once. Sequencing input: naive CD4+ T cells sorted from blood. This sample's subset: CD45RA+ positively selected. The receptors stem from a young woman in good health.

The chain recombines TRBV20-1 with TRBJ2-1, with D uncertain. This CDR3 has 10 residues. Germline CDR1 reads DFQATT; CDR2 reads SNEGSKA (reference sequence). V gave up 4 bases and J gave up 7 bases, with 5 bases separating them. CDR3 residues: CSATRNEQFF. CDR3 nucleotides: TGCAGTGCTACCAGGAATGAGCAGTTCTTC.

V usage is TRBV5-8 and J usage is TRBJ2-5, with a tentative D call TRBD1 (6 bases). V lost 4 bases to trimming and J lost 2 bases, with 18 bases between them. Germline CDR1 is SGHTS and CDR2 is YDEGEE. CDR3 length: 16 amino acids. CDR3 bases: TGTGCCAGCAGCCCGCTAGTGTGGACAGTTCAAGAGACCCAGTACTTC. Translating gives CASSPLVWTVQETQYF.

Here the CDR3 DNA reads TGTGCCAGCATACAGGGATTTAGCAATCAGCCCCAGCATTTT. As protein: CASIQGFSNQPQHF. This chain links TRBV28 with TRBJ1-5; weak D call: TRBD1 (6 bases). V was pared by 7 bases and J by 0 bases, with 10 bases between. CDR3 length: 14 residues. Germline V gene sequence: CDR1 MDHEN, CDR2 SYDVKM.

This clone was detected once. This chain links TRBV4-2 with TRBJ2-7; D might be TRBD1 (6 bases). Trimming removed 5 bases at V and 0 bases at J, with 11 bases between. Germline loops: CDR1 LGHNA, CDR2 YNFKEQ. The length of the CDR3 is 14 residues. This CDR3 reads CASSGGVLSYEQYF. In DNA, the CDR3 is TGTGCCAGCAGCGGGGGCGTCCTCTCCTACGAGCAGTACTTC.

The chain carries TRBV7-8 and TRBJ1-3; D is perhaps TRBD1 (5 bases). CDR3 length equals 16 residues. Trimming shortened V by 1 base and J by 0 bases, and 10 bases separated the two germline ends. Germline V CDR1 and CDR2: SGHVS, FQNEAQ. CDR3 protein: CASSLVGGSSGNTIYF. Here the CDR3 DNA reads TGTGCCAGCAGCTTAGTGGGGGGGAGCTCTGGAAACACCATATATTTT. The full variable domain, completed using reference TRBV7-8 and TRBJ1-3, is GAGVSQSPRYKVAKRGQDVALRCDPISGHVSLFWYQQALGQGPEFLTYFQNEAQLDKSGLPSDRFFAERPEGSVSTLKIQRTQQEDSAVYLCASSLVGGSSGNTIYFGEGSWLTVV.

The genes are TRBV19 and TRBJ1-2; 7 positions match TRBD1. Trimming took 6 bases from V and 2 from J; bases not matched to a gene: 6. Germline CDR1 LNHDA, CDR2 SQIVND (reference sequence). This CDR3 region has 14 residues. CDR3 DNA sequence: TGTGCCAGTAGCGACAGACAGGGAAACTATGGCTACACCTTC. Amino acids: CASSDRQGNYGYTF.

This chain connects TRBV19 to TRBJ2-6, with 7 bases identical to TRBD1. The trim removed 7 bases at V and 0 bases at J, leaving 3 bases unmatched. Germline lookup yields CDR1 LNHDA and CDR2 SQIVND (reference sequence). This CDR3 contains 15 residues. The CDR3 sequence is CASTQGDSGANVLTF. As DNA, the CDR3 is TGTGCCAGTACCCAGGGGGACTCTGGGGCCAACGTCCTGACTTTC.

In its sample, this clone was seen once. The genes are TRBV20-1 and TRBJ2-1; D is unclear. This CDR3 region has 11 residues. Germline V lookup: CDR1 DFQATT, CDR2 SNEGSKA (reference sequence). V was trimmed by 0 bases and J by 11 bases, leaving 8 bases between them. CDR3 coding DNA: TGCAGTGCTAGAGATCTGGCCCAGCAGTTCTTC. This codes for CSARDLAQQFF.

The V and J genes are TRBV11-2 and TRBJ1-3; D not resolved. CDR1 and CDR2 (germline): SGHAT, FQNNGV. V lost 5 bases to trimming and J lost 0 bases, with 14 bases between them. CDR3 length: 16 residues. The CDR3 loop is CASSLALVTSGNTIYF. DNA of the CDR3: TGTGCCAGCAGCCTTGCGCTCGTCACCTCTGGAAACACCATATATTTT.

This clone was counted a single time. The chain joins TRBV19 to TRBJ2-2; possibly TRBD1 for D (6 bases). In germline, CDR1 is LNHDA, CDR2 SQIVND (reference sequence). This CDR3 region has 16 residues. V lost 6 bases and J 3 bases, leaving 17 bases between the germline ends. The CDR3 loop reads CASSHGGTVDTGELFF. The CDR3 nucleotides are TGTGCCAGTAGCCATGGGGGCACGGTAGACACCGGGGAGCTGTTTTTT.

This clone has a single count. This chain joins TRBV28 and TRBJ2-5; weak D call: TRBD1 (6 bases). The CDR3 has 14 amino acids. V lost 4 bases to trimming and J lost 5 bases, with 14 bases between them. Germline values: CDR1 MDHEN, CDR2 SYDVKM. The DNA of the CDR3 is TGTGCCAGCAGTTCCCCCGGGACATTGGAGACCCAGTACTTC. Amino acids: CASSSPGTLETQYF.

The chain joins TRBV19 to TRBJ2-1; D unresolved. V dropped 6 bases and J dropped 4 bases, with 16 bases sitting between them. CDR3 length: 15 residues. In germline, CDR1 is LNHDA, CDR2 SQIVND (reference sequence). CDR3: CASSNGYLAYNEQFF. In DNA, the CDR3 is TGTGCCAGTAGCAATGGGTATTTAGCATACAATGAGCAGTTCTTC.

This clone was seen a single time. The CDR3 here is CASTGGTAYEQYF. CDR3 sequence (DNA): TGCGCCAGTACCGGCGGGACAGCTTACGAGCAGTACTTC. The chain employs TRBV10-2 and TRBJ2-7, with a tentative D call TRBD1 (7 bases). V lost 9 bases, J lost 4 bases, and 16 bases lay in between. The V gene's germline CDR1 is WSHSY and CDR2 SAAADI. The length of the CDR3 is 13 residues.

V is TRBV6-1 and J is TRBJ2-7; 7 bases agree with TRBD2. The CDR3 is 15 amino acids. Unmatched junction bases numbered 11, after V lost 9 bases and J lost 0 bases. CDR1 MNHNS and CDR2 SASEGT come from the germline V gene. The CDR3 loop reads CASGVGTTPSYEQYF. CDR3 nucleotide sequence: TGTGCCAGTGGGGTGGGGACTACCCCCTCCTACGAGCAGTACTTC.

The chain has TRBV9 and TRBJ2-3, with D hard to call. This CDR3 has 13 residues. Deletions cut 7 bases from V and 0 bases from J, with 9 bases between. Germline CDR1 reads SGDLS; CDR2 reads YYNGEE. The CDR3 is CASGQGSTDTQYF. The CDR3 nucleotides read TGTGCCAGCGGCCAAGGCAGCACAGATACGCAGTATTTT.

The rearrangement joins TRBV7-8 to TRBJ2-7; 7 bases fit TRBD2. V trimming: 5 bases; J trimming: 6 bases; junction bases outside the gene matches: 13. CDR1 and CDR2 from the germline V gene are SGHVS and FQNEAQ. The CDR3 is 15 amino acids. CDR3 amino acids: CASSHGTWGEGEQYF. The CDR3, as DNA: TGTGCCAGCAGCCACGGGACTTGGGGGGAGGGCGAGCAGTACTTC.

The genes are TRBV19 and TRBJ2-1, with 7 bases fitting TRBD2. This CDR3 contains 14 residues. Trimming took 3 bases from V and 4 from J; bases not matched to a gene: 3. Germline CDR1 and CDR2: LNHDA and SQIVND (reference sequence). CDR3 sequence: CASSIGLVYNEQFF. CDR3 nucleotide sequence: TGTGCCAGTAGTATTGGACTAGTTTACAATGAGCAGTTCTTC.

The chain joins TRBV5-1 to TRBJ2-7; a possible D gene is TRBD2 (5 bases). The V end was cut by 0 bases, the J end by 2 bases, with 15 bases between. Per germline, CDR1 SGHRS and CDR2 YFSETQ. There are 16 residues in the CDR3. The CDR3 DNA reads as TGCGCCAGCAGCTTGGCCTTGGGGTCTAGCACCTACGAGCAGTACTTC. Translated, it gives CASSLALGSSTYEQYF.